This T cell receptor beta chain was observed in a study of shared clonotypes between healthy human individuals. Details on this clone: Its antigen is unidentified.

This CDR3 contains 13 residues. CDR1 is SGHNT, CDR2 YYREEE, per germline (reference sequence). The V gene lost 3 bases and the J gene lost 2 bases, with 9 bases spanning the gap. Study findings and constraints: In general, naive subsets displayed greater estimated richness than memory subsets did.

Genomic DNA of each subset was evenly split across several immunoSEQ plates. Profiling relied on immunoSEQ multiplex PCR, and the TCRdb table lists in-frame clones only, not all of them. Of a few million clones in the sample, 85% to 95% were seen once. This TCR was sampled from a young man in good health. Some clones in this sample may be carry-over from other donors' samples. Sequencing was carried out using naive CD4+ T cells from PBMCs. Subset of the sample: CD45RA+ positively selected. V usage is TRBV5-4 and J usage is TRBJ2-7; D is undetermined. DNA for the CDR3: TGTGCCAGCAGCTCGTCGAGCCCCTACGAGCAGTACTTC. It is translated as CASSSSSPYEQYF. Full variable domain (rest looked up from reference TRBV5-4 and TRBJ2-7): ETGVTQSPTHLIKTRGQQVTLRCSSQSGHNTVSWYQQALGQGPQFIFQYYREEENGRGNFPPRFSGLQFPNYSSELNVNALELDDSALYLCASSSSSPYEQYFGPGTRLTVT.